The clone carrying this T cell receptor (beta chain) has a count of ten or more. This entry is derived from a study of T cells after yellow fever vaccination. Whole-study findings and limits: It was a small share of clonotypes that appeared in both CD4 and CD8 compartments. Post-booster samples contained most primary-vaccination clones (around 95% CD4, about 85% CD8).

The germline CDR1 and CDR2 sequences are MNHEY and SMNVEV (reference sequence). V trimming: 7 bases; J trimming: 3 bases; junction bases outside the gene matches: 7. The CDR3 contains 15 residues. UMIs and a universal primer site were added when TCR cDNA was made by 5'RACE template switching. TCRdb passed the 5' RACE reads through MiXCR, listing each CDR3 protein once. The sample consists of 40,000 to 50,000 distinct CDR3 sequences, around 6.4% of them appearing once. The material was PBMCs, either bulk or a sorted T-cell subset (CD4+, CD8+, memory, or dextramer-sorted; not recorded which), obtained 45 days after the yellow fever booster vaccination. V usage is TRBV27 and J usage is TRBJ2-3, with 10 bases that match TRBD2. This TCR was recovered from a man under 40 who received the YFV17D yellow fever vaccine. The chain's CDR3 is CASTPAGGVTDTQYF. CDR3 DNA sequence: TGTGCCAGCACCCCAGCGGGAGGGGTGACAGATACGCAGTATTTT.